Listed below are T cell receptor beta chains from one sample, sequenced in a study of T cell repertoires in cytomegalovirus infection. TCRdb independently ran MiXCR on the reads; one entry per CDR3 protein. The data show 250,000 to 300,000 distinct CDR3 sequences, roughly 13% seen once. The sequencing input was PBMCs. The receptors were gathered from a human donor in good health (CMV status not recorded). Some clones in this sample may be carry-over from other donors' samples. Each CDR3 is given with its conserved first and last residue. A D gene is named only where the DNA matches it firmly. Not every row has a clone size; where given, it reads once, few, many or a size class.

clone size: many; J gene: TRBJ2-1; V gene: TRBV11-1; D gene: TRBD2; CDR3 DNA: TGTGCCAGCAGCTTGAACGGGAGGAGCTCCTACAATGAGCAGTTCTTC; CDR3 protein: CASSLNGRSSYNEQFF
clone size: many; J gene: TRBJ1-5; V gene: TRBV6-4; D gene: TRBD1; CDR3 DNA: TGTGCCAGCAGCCGGGACAGTGAACAGCCCCAGCATTTT; CDR3 protein: CASSRDSEQPQHF
clone size: many; J gene: TRBJ2-5; V gene: TRBV6-2/TRBV6-3; D gene: .; CDR3 DNA: TGTGCCAGCAGTTACTCGCCAGAGACCCAGTACTTC; CDR3 protein: CASSYSPETQYF
clone size: many; J gene: TRBJ2-1; V gene: TRBV6-2/TRBV6-3; D gene: .; CDR3 DNA: TGTGCCAGCAGTTCCCAGAAGCGCATAGACAATGAGCAGTTCTTC; CDR3 protein: CASSSQKRIDNEQFF
clone size: few; J gene: TRBJ2-2; V gene: TRBV7-9; D gene: TRBD2; CDR3 DNA: TGTGCCAGCAGCTCAAGAGAGCGGGGAGGCGCCGGGGAGCTGTTTTTT; CDR3 protein: CASSSRERGGAGELFF
clone size: few; J gene: TRBJ1-2; V gene: TRBV2; D gene: .; CDR3 DNA: TGTGCCAGCAGTACCGGGACATTTGCTATTAACTATGGCTACACCTTC; CDR3 protein: CASSTGTFAINYGYTF
clone size: few; J gene: TRBJ1-1; V gene: TRBV19; D gene: .; CDR3 DNA: TGTGCCAGTAGCTGGGGCCCTGAAGCTTTCTTT; CDR3 protein: CASSWGPEAFF
clone size: many; J gene: TRBJ2-3; V gene: TRBV7-2; D gene: TRBD2; CDR3 DNA: TGTGCCAGCAGCTCCTGGCACGGGAGGCCCGGCACAGATACGCAGTATTTT; CDR3 protein: CASSSWHGRPGTDTQYF
clone size: .; J gene: TRBJ1-2; V gene: TRBV5-1; D gene: TRBD1; CDR3 DNA: TGCGCCAGCAGCGCACAGACAGGGTCGGGGGAAGGCTACACCTTC; CDR3 protein: CASSAQTGSGEGYTF
clone size: .; J gene: TRBJ1-2; V gene: TRBV19; D gene: TRBD1; CDR3 DNA: TGTGCCAGTACCCCCCTGGGGGACAGGAACTATGGCTACACCTTC; CDR3 protein: CASTPLGDRNYGYTF
clone size: .; J gene: TRBJ2-3; V gene: TRBV5-1; D gene: TRBD2; CDR3 DNA: TGCGCCAGCAGCCCGGGACTAGCGAATCCTCGGGATACGCAGTATTTT; CDR3 protein: CASSPGLANPRDTQYF
clone size: few; J gene: TRBJ2-7; V gene: TRBV28; D gene: TRBD2; CDR3 DNA: TGTGCCAGCAGTTTCCTTAGACTAGCGGGGGCGTCCCACGAGCAGTACTTC; CDR3 protein: CASSFLRLAGASHEQYF
clone size: many; J gene: TRBJ2-4; V gene: TRBV7-9; D gene: .; CDR3 DNA: TGTGCCAGCAGCTTTAGAGGGGCAGACATTCAGTACTTC; CDR3 protein: CASSFRGADIQYF
clone size: .; J gene: TRBJ1-6; V gene: TRBV6-2/TRBV6-3; D gene: .; CDR3 DNA: TGTGCCAGCATCGACGACAGAGAATCACCCCTCCACTTT; CDR3 protein: CASIDDRESPLHF
clone size: few; J gene: TRBJ2-7; V gene: TRBV19; D gene: TRBD1; CDR3 DNA: TGTGCCACCCGGGGACAGGGGGCCTACGAGCAGTACTTC; CDR3 protein: CATRGQGAYEQYF
clone size: many; J gene: TRBJ2-5; V gene: TRBV7-2; D gene: .; CDR3 DNA: TGTGCCAGCAGCTTAGGTGTCATCACGGAGACCCAGTACTTC; CDR3 protein: CASSLGVITETQYF
clone size: few; J gene: TRBJ2-1; V gene: TRBV6-6; D gene: .; CDR3 DNA: TGTGCCACCGCCCGGGGGAGTACAGTCAATGAGCAGTTCTTC; CDR3 protein: CATARGSTVNEQFF
clone size: many; J gene: TRBJ1-1; V gene: TRBV7-2; D gene: .; CDR3 DNA: TGTGCCAGCAGCTTAGAGGGTAGGAGGGACACTGAAGCTTTCTTT; CDR3 protein: CASSLEGRRDTEAFF
clone size: .; J gene: TRBJ2-7; V gene: TRBV18; D gene: .; CDR3 DNA: TGTGCCAGCTCAACTGGAGCGGCAGCGCTATACGAGCAGTACTTC; CDR3 protein: CASSTGAAALYEQYF
clone size: many; J gene: TRBJ1-5; V gene: TRBV7-2; D gene: TRBD1; CDR3 DNA: TGTGCCAGCAGCGCAAAAGGACAGGGGGGAAATCAGCCCCAGCATTTT; CDR3 protein: CASSAKGQGGNQPQHF
clone size: many; J gene: TRBJ2-1; V gene: TRBV7-3; D gene: .; CDR3 DNA: TGTGCCAGCAGCCCGGCGGGGCTCGGCTCCTACAATGAGCAGTTCTTC; CDR3 protein: CASSPAGLGSYNEQFF
clone size: .; J gene: TRBJ2-1; V gene: TRBV27; D gene: TRBD2; CDR3 DNA: TGTGCCAGCAGTTTGGATAGCGGGAGCTACAATGAGCAGTTCTTC; CDR3 protein: CASSLDSGSYNEQFF
clone size: .; J gene: TRBJ1-4; V gene: TRBV6-1; D gene: TRBD1; CDR3 DNA: TGTGCCAGCAGTCCGGGACAGCTTAATGAAAAACTGTTTTTT; CDR3 protein: CASSPGQLNEKLFF
clone size: .; J gene: TRBJ1-6; V gene: TRBV15; D gene: .; CDR3 DNA: TGTGCCACCAGCGTGTCAGGACGGTCTAATTCACCCCTCCACTTT; CDR3 protein: CATSVSGRSNSPLHF
clone size: few; J gene: TRBJ1-4; V gene: TRBV28; D gene: TRBD1; CDR3 DNA: TGTGCCAGCAGTTTAAACAGGGGAAACGAAAAACTGTTTTTT; CDR3 protein: CASSLNRGNEKLFF
clone size: few; J gene: TRBJ1-2; V gene: TRBV5-4; D gene: .; CDR3 DNA: TGTGCCAGCAGCTACGGGACGAGGAAAGGCTACACCTTC; CDR3 protein: CASSYGTRKGYTF
clone size: many; J gene: TRBJ1-1; V gene: TRBV7-2; D gene: .; CDR3 DNA: TGTGCCAGCAGCTTAAGGGCCGGAAGGGAGACTGAAGCTTTCTTT; CDR3 protein: CASSLRAGRETEAFF
clone size: .; J gene: TRBJ2-5; V gene: TRBV7-9; D gene: .; CDR3 DNA: TGTGCCAGCAGTTCAAGCGACTTGTCCCAGTACTTC; CDR3 protein: CASSSSDLSQYF
clone size: .; J gene: TRBJ2-1; V gene: TRBV5-1; D gene: TRBD1; CDR3 DNA: TGCGCCAGCAGCTCGACCGGGACAGGATCTGGTGAGCAGTTCTTC; CDR3 protein: CASSSTGTGSGEQFF
clone size: .; J gene: TRBJ2-1; V gene: TRBV6-2/TRBV6-3; D gene: .; CDR3 DNA: TGTGCCAGCAGTCCCCAGCGGTGGGGAGAGCAGTTCTTC; CDR3 protein: CASSPQRWGEQFF
clone size: few; J gene: TRBJ2-1; V gene: TRBV20-1; D gene: TRBD1; CDR3 DNA: TGCAGTGTGTGGGACAGGGGACACAATGAGCAGTTCTTC; CDR3 protein: CSVWDRGHNEQFF
clone size: many; J gene: TRBJ2-1; V gene: TRBV19; D gene: TRBD2; CDR3 DNA: TGTGCCAGTAGTCTTCCTAGCGGGAGCAGCTCCTACAATGAGCAGTTCTTC; CDR3 protein: CASSLPSGSSSYNEQFF
clone size: .; J gene: TRBJ2-2; V gene: TRBV18; D gene: .; CDR3 DNA: TGTGCCAGCTCACCTGCACAGGGCACCGGGGAGCTGTTTTTT; CDR3 protein: CASSPAQGTGELFF
clone size: many; J gene: TRBJ1-2; V gene: TRBV7-9; D gene: TRBD1; CDR3 DNA: TGTGCCAGCAGCTTAGTACAGGGGGCGTCGAACTATGGCTACACCTTC; CDR3 protein: CASSLVQGASNYGYTF
clone size: .; J gene: TRBJ2-2; V gene: TRBV5-4; D gene: TRBD2; CDR3 DNA: TGTGCCAGCAGTCCGTCTACTAGCGGAAACACCGGGGAGCTGTTTTTT; CDR3 protein: CASSPSTSGNTGELFF
clone size: many; J gene: TRBJ1-2; V gene: TRBV7-2; D gene: .; CDR3 DNA: TGTGCCAGCAGCTTAACCCCCAAGGCCTATTACTATGGCTACACCTTC; CDR3 protein: CASSLTPKAYYYGYTF
clone size: few; J gene: TRBJ2-7; V gene: TRBV7-9; D gene: .; CDR3 DNA: TGTGCCAGCAGCCAACGGACCATCGGCGAGCAGTACTTC; CDR3 protein: CASSQRTIGEQYF
clone size: .; J gene: TRBJ1-4; V gene: TRBV12-3/TRBV12-4; D gene: .; CDR3 DNA: TGTGCCAGCAGTTTAGGAGGGAGAGGAGACGAAAAACTGTTTTTT; CDR3 protein: CASSLGGRGDEKLFF
clone size: many; J gene: TRBJ1-1; V gene: TRBV7-2; D gene: .; CDR3 DNA: TGTGCCAGCAGCTACAAATCCCCCCCGGGGGCCACTGAAGCTTTCTTT; CDR3 protein: CASSYKSPPGATEAFF
clone size: .; J gene: TRBJ1-1; V gene: TRBV29-1; D gene: .; CDR3 DNA: TGCAGCGTCGCGACGATAGAAGCTTTCTTT; CDR3 protein: CSVATIEAFF
clone size: .; J gene: TRBJ1-2; V gene: TRBV20-1; D gene: .; CDR3 DNA: TGCAGTGCTAGAGATCCTGGGGAAGGCTACACCTTC; CDR3 protein: CSARDPGEGYTF
clone size: few; J gene: TRBJ2-5; V gene: TRBV10-3; D gene: .; CDR3 DNA: TGTGCCATCAGTGTGGGCCCGGGGGACCAGTACTTC; CDR3 protein: CAISVGPGDQYF
clone size: .; J gene: TRBJ2-1; V gene: TRBV12-3/TRBV12-4; D gene: .; CDR3 DNA: TGTGCCAGCAGTCCACCGGGGATGGGGAATGAGCAGTTCTTC; CDR3 protein: CASSPPGMGNEQFF
clone size: many; J gene: TRBJ1-2; V gene: TRBV12-3/TRBV12-4; D gene: .; CDR3 DNA: TGTGCCAGCAGGAGCCCGGGCCGAAACTATGGCTACACCTTC; CDR3 protein: CASRSPGRNYGYTF
clone size: many; J gene: TRBJ1-1; V gene: TRBV5-5; D gene: .; CDR3 DNA: TGTGCCAGCAGCCTTACGGGAACCACTGAAGCTTTCTTT; CDR3 protein: CASSLTGTTEAFF
clone size: few; J gene: TRBJ1-2; V gene: TRBV7-9; D gene: .; CDR3 DNA: TGTGCCAGCAGTTTCGACAGGAACTATGGCTACACCTTC; CDR3 protein: CASSFDRNYGYTF
clone size: few; J gene: TRBJ2-1; V gene: TRBV28; D gene: TRBD2; CDR3 DNA: TGTGCCAGCAGCAAAGGGGGACTAGCGGGCTTTGAGCAGTTCTTC; CDR3 protein: CASSKGGLAGFEQFF
clone size: few; J gene: TRBJ1-1; V gene: TRBV2; D gene: .; CDR3 DNA: TGTGCCAGCAACGGACGGGAGAACACTGAAGCTTTCTTT; CDR3 protein: CASNGRENTEAFF
clone size: .; J gene: TRBJ2-7; V gene: TRBV6-2/TRBV6-3; D gene: .; CDR3 DNA: TGTGCCAGCAGTTACGGCCGGCAGGGTAACCACGAGCAGCACTTC; CDR3 protein: CASSYGRQGNHEQHF
clone size: few; J gene: TRBJ1-1; V gene: TRBV20-1; D gene: .; CDR3 DNA: TGCAGTGCTAGGGTACTACAAGGAAACACTGAAGCTTTCTTT; CDR3 protein: CSARVLQGNTEAFF
clone size: .; J gene: TRBJ2-6; V gene: TRBV12-3/TRBV12-4; D gene: .; CDR3 DNA: TGTGCCAGCACTTTATATGCATCTGGGGCCAACGTCCTGACTTTC; CDR3 protein: CASTLYASGANVLTF